Reported below is one TCR beta chain. This entry is derived from a study of cytomegalovirus exposure and HLA in healthy donors. Germline V gives CDR1 LGHNA, CDR2 YNFKEQ. The CDR3 consists of 16 residues. The junction had 6 bases not matched to a gene; V was cut back by 0 bases and J by 3 bases. Repertoires were generated with immunoSEQ multiplex PCR, while TCRdb's copy carries only in-frame clones and drops some. The sample shows 150,000 to 200,000 clones, 70% to 90% of them seen only once. Sample: PBMCs. The chain employs TRBV4-2 and TRBJ2-3, with 7 bases that match TRBD2. The clonotype was recovered from a man between 18 and 35 years old in good health and CMV-seronegative. The CDR3 loop reads CASSQELAGETDTQYF. The CDR3 coding sequence is TGTGCCAGCAGCCAAGAGCTCGCGGGGGAAACAGATACGCAGTATTTT.